This paragraph covers one T cell receptor (beta chain) sequence. The data originate from a study of blood T cell repertoires in COVID-19. Study as a whole: Acute-phase and convalescent COVID-19 samples originated in the United States, Italy and Spain.

Generated by immunoSEQ multiplex PCR, the TCRdb table keeps only in-frame clones and is missing some. There are some 83,000 clones in the sample; roughly nine tenths occur only once, and approximately 17% lies in the top ten. CDR1 is SGHTA and CDR2 is FQGNSA in the germline V gene. The CDR3 runs to 14 residues. Trimming removed 6 bases at V and 4 bases at J, with 13 bases between. The sample taken for sequencing was peripheral blood. This clonotype was obtained from a man older than 75 in a cohort sampled during active COVID-19. The chain couples TRBV7-2 to TRBJ2-1, with a tentative D call TRBD1 (6 bases). The CDR3 DNA is TGTGCCAGCAGTTTAACTGGACAGTACAATGAGCAGTTCTTC. Residues: CASSLTGQYNEQFF.